Listed below are T cell receptor beta chains from one sample, sequenced in a study of cytomegalovirus exposure and HLA in healthy donors. Profiling relied on immunoSEQ multiplex PCR, and the TCRdb table lists in-frame clones only, not all of them. The profile shows 190,000 or so clones, about 79% of them singletons. Sequencing input: PBMCs. These TCRs come from a boy between 2 and 10 years old in good health and CMV-seronegative. The CDR3 runs from the conserved cysteine through the conserved F or W. The D gene is left open where the match is weak. For some rows the clone size is stated as once, few or many, or as a class when expanded; others skip it.

clone_size	v_call	d_call	j_call	cdr3_nt	cdr3_aa
-	TRBV6-6	TRBD1	TRBJ1-1	TGTGCCAGCAGCCAGGACAGGATGAACACTGAAGCTTTCTTT	CASSQDRMNTEAFF
-	TRBV4-3	-	TRBJ2-7	TGCGCCAGCAGCCCAGAGCCGAGCTCCTACGAGCAGTACTTC	CASSPEPSSYEQYF
-	TRBV29-1	-	TRBJ1-2	TGCAGCGTTGAAGATCTCGGGGGTTTATCGTATGGCTACACCTTC	CSVEDLGGLSYGYTF
-	TRBV19	-	TRBJ2-1	TGTGCCAGTAGTTCACGACCGACTGGGTATAAGGGGGAGCAGTTCTTC	CASSSRPTGYKGEQFF
few	TRBV5-1	-	TRBJ2-3	TGCGCCAGCAGCTTGGCCGGCGGCCACACAGATACGCAGTATTTT	CASSLAGGHTDTQYF
-	TRBV4-2	TRBD1	TRBJ1-5	TGTGCCAGGATCGGCCCACAGGGGGCTGGAACCGGATATAGCAATCAGCCCCAGCATTTT	CARIGPQGAGTGYSNQPQHF
-	TRBV9	-	TRBJ1-5	TGTGCCAGCAGCCGCGGGGGCGGACAGTATAGCAATCAGCCCCAGCATTTT	CASSRGGGQYSNQPQHF
once	TRBV19	TRBD2	TRBJ2-1	TGTGCCAGTAGGGGACTACCGTACAATGAGCAGTTCTTC	CASRGLPYNEQFF
-	TRBV30	TRBD1	TRBJ1-2	TGTGCCTGGAGTGTACACTGGGACAGGGTAGAGGATGGCTACACCTTC	CAWSVHWDRVEDGYTF
-	TRBV19	-	TRBJ2-1	TGTGCCAGTAGTTTCCGAGCGGGCCTGCCCTACAATGAGCAGTTCTTC	CASSFRAGLPYNEQFF
-	TRBV19	-	TRBJ2-5	TGTGCCAGTAGTATTCAGGGGGGACAAGAGACCCAGTACTTC	CASSIQGGQETQYF
-	TRBV27	-	TRBJ2-3	TGTGCCAGCAGGGGCGTGCGGGGTGGCAGCACAGATACGCAGTATTTT	CASRGVRGGSTDTQYF
once	TRBV6-1	TRBD1	TRBJ1-6	TGTGCCAGCAGTGAACTGGGAAGACAGGGGTATAATTCACCCCTCCACTTT	CASSELGRQGYNSPLHF
once	TRBV5-7	-	TRBJ2-7	TGTGCCAGCAGACCGGGACTGACTATCTACGAGCAGTACTTC	CASRPGLTIYEQYF
few	TRBV29-1	-	TRBJ2-1	TGCAGCGTGGGCCCCCGGCTGAGCTCCTACAATGAGCAGTTCTTC	CSVGPRLSSYNEQFF
-	TRBV7-9	TRBD1	TRBJ2-7	TGTGCCAGCAGCGCACGCCGGGACAGGGGTTCCTACGAGCAGTACTTC	CASSARRDRGSYEQYF
-	TRBV6-1	-	TRBJ1-1	TGTGCCAGCAGTGACTTGTCTGGTCCAGGGATGGGCACTGAAGCTTTCTTT	CASSDLSGPGMGTEAFF
-	TRBV7-8	-	TRBJ2-3	TGTGCCAGCAGCTTACCAGGGGATACGCAGTATTTT	CASSLPGDTQYF
-	TRBV6-8	TRBD2	TRBJ2-1	TGTGCCAGCAGTTACGACGGGGGGGCTGATGAGCAGTTCTTC	CASSYDGGADEQFF
-	TRBV5-4	-	TRBJ1-1	TGTGCCAGCCACAACCCGAACACTGAAGCTTTCTTT	CASHNPNTEAFF
-	TRBV9	-	TRBJ1-1	TGTGCCAGCAGCGCGACAGGTTTGAACACTGAAGCTTTCTTT	CASSATGLNTEAFF
-	TRBV6-6	TRBD1	TRBJ1-2	TGTGCCAGCAGACAGGGGGTCTATGGCTACACCTTC	CASRQGVYGYTF